These 20 T cell receptor beta chains share one sample of origin, sequenced in a study of blood T cells in healthy people across ages. For the second PCR, which ran for roughly 7 to 11 cycles, a sample-barcoded 5' primer and a J-beta primer mix were used. TCRdb reprocessed the 5' RACE reads with MiXCR, giving one entry per CDR3 protein. The data contain roughly 680,000 distinct CDR3 sequences, under 25% of them singletons. The specimen sequenced was blood. These receptor sequences come from a man between 65 and 85 years old in good health.

This chain uses TRBV11-2 with TRBJ2-1, with 7 bases matching TRBD1. Germline trimming cut 0 bases from V and 8 bases from J; bases unmatched to any gene: 7. Germline values: CDR1 SGHAT, CDR2 FQNNGV. The CDR3 has 15 amino acids. This chain's CDR3 is CASSLERQGPHEQFF. In DNA, the CDR3 is TGTGCCAGCAGCTTAGAAAGACAGGGCCCCCATGAGCAGTTCTTC.

The chain links TRBV6-1 to TRBJ1-3; no definite D call. Per the germline V gene, CDR1 is MNHNS and CDR2 is SASEGT. V lost 7 bases, J lost 4 bases, and 11 bases lay in between. This CDR3 comprises 13 residues. CDR3 nucleotide sequence: TGTGCCAGCATGATGGGTGGAGGAAACACCATATATTTT. Encoded protein: CASMMGGGNTIYF.

V and J are TRBV6-5 and TRBJ2-5; D is possibly TRBD2 (6 bases). Germline values: CDR1 MNHEY, CDR2 SVGAGI. The CDR3 is 15 residues long. V gave up 2 bases and J gave up 5 bases, with 15 bases separating them. The CDR3: CASSYGQGGRETQYF. CDR3 in DNA: TGTGCCAGCAGTTACGGGCAGGGAGGACGGGAGACCCAGTACTTC.

This clonotype was seen a handful of times. The J gene is TRBJ2-1, the V gene TRBV11-2; TRBD2 agrees at 15 bases. The J call is uncertain, as TRBJ2-5 better fits the DNA end. Germline V gives CDR1 SGHAT, CDR2 FQNNGV. The CDR3 sequence is 17 residues long. The CDR3 region is CASSFWTGLAGGETQYF. CDR3 bases: TGTGCCAGCAGCTTTTGGACGGGACTAGCGGGAGGTGAGACCCAGTACTTC.

The table lists this clonotype with many counts. The J gene is TRBJ2-7, the V gene TRBV20-1; TRBD2 aligns across 8 bases. CDR1 is DFQATT and CDR2 is SNEGSKA in the germline V gene (reference sequence). The CDR3 contains 15 residues. The junction had 6 bases not matched to a gene; V was cut back by 2 bases and J by 0 bases. In DNA, the CDR3 is TGCAGTGCTAGACGTACTAGCGGCTACTCCTACGAGCAGTACTTC. It codes for CSARRTSGYSYEQYF.

This chain joins TRBV2 and TRBJ2-7; TRBD1 might be the D (6 bases). CDR3 length equals 14 residues. Germline V gene lookup returns CDR1 SNHLY and CDR2 FYNNEI. V was pared by 1 base and J by 2 bases, with 9 bases between. CDR3 sequence reads: CASSEGTAAYEQYF. The CDR3 DNA sequence: TGTGCCAGCAGTGAAGGGACAGCCGCCTACGAGCAGTACTTC.

The chain employs TRBV15 and TRBJ2-3, with TRBD2 identical over 8 bases. CDR1 and CDR2 (germline): LNHNV, YYDKDF (reference sequence). There are 14 residues in the CDR3. V lost 4 bases to trimming and J lost 3 bases; unmatched junction nucleotides: 3. CDR3 DNA sequence: TGTGCCACCAGCATTAGCGGGAAAACAGATACGCAGTATTTT. Encoded protein: CATSISGKTDTQYF.

The chain carries TRBV11-2 and TRBJ2-5; maybe TRBD2 (7 bases). The end of the DNA aligns better with TRBJ2-1, so the J call may be wrong. The CDR3 is made up of 12 amino acids. From germline, CDR1 is SGHAT and CDR2 FQNNGV. This CDR3 is CASSLDRGGQFF. CDR3 nucleotide sequence: TGTGCCAGCAGCTTAGATAGGGGGGGTCAGTTCTTC.

The chain couples TRBV7-2 to TRBJ2-1, with 13 positions matching TRBD2. Per the germline V gene, CDR1 is SGHTA and CDR2 is FQGNSA. V lost 5 bases to trimming and J lost 8 bases; unmatched junction nucleotides: 9. The length of the CDR3 is 16 residues. The CDR3 region has the DNA TGTGCCAGCAGCACCGGACTAGCGGGAGTCGGCGATGAGCAGTTCTTC. Its protein product is CASSTGLAGVGDEQFF.

This clonotype was picked up a small number of times. This chain links TRBV20-1 with TRBJ2-5, with 12 bases that match TRBD2. Germline loops: CDR1 DFQATT, CDR2 SNEGSKA (reference sequence). With 5 bases clipped from V and 0 bases from J, the junction kept 7 bases outside the gene matches. The CDR3 spans 16 residues. CDR3 in DNA: TGCAGTGCTCACCCAGGACTAGCGGGAAACCAAGAGACCCAGTACTTC. Its protein product is CSAHPGLAGNQETQYF.

This clonotype was counted between two and nine times. V gene TRBV3-1 combines with J gene TRBJ1-2; D remains ambiguous. Trimming took off 3 bases at V and 9 bases at J, with 8 bases between the two ends. This CDR3 contains 11 residues. The germline V gene encodes CDR1 LGHDT and CDR2 YNNKEL (reference sequence). DNA of the CDR3: TGTGCCAGCAGCCATTTAAGCAGCTACACCTTC. This sequence encodes CASSHLSSYTF.

There are a few counts of this clonotype. The chain combines TRBV20-1 with TRBJ2-1; 13 positions match TRBD2. Germline V gene sequence: CDR1 DFQATT, CDR2 SNEGSKA (reference sequence). The CDR3 runs 15 residues. V lost 6 bases, J lost 8 bases, and 10 bases stayed unmatched. The chain's CDR3 is CSAQDLGTSGDEQFF. The CDR3 region has the DNA TGCAGTGCCCAGGATCTCGGGACTAGCGGGGATGAGCAGTTCTTC.

The V gene is TRBV11-2, the J gene TRBJ1-3; possible D gene TRBD1, 6 bases. Per germline, CDR1 SGHAT and CDR2 FQNNGV. The germline V and J ends were trimmed by 2 bases and 0 bases, with 11 bases remaining between them. The CDR3 loop spans 16 amino acids. The CDR3 sequence: CASSLIGTHSGNTIYF. For the CDR3, the DNA is TGTGCCAGCAGCTTAATCGGGACACACTCTGGAAACACCATATATTTT.

This chain uses TRBV5-1 with TRBJ2-5; 8 positions agree with TRBD2. The ends lost 4 bases at V and 11 bases at J; junction bases unmatched: 13. The CDR3 runs 14 residues. CDR1 SGHRS and CDR2 YFSETQ come from the germline V gene. The CDR3 sequence is CASSDGLAMWEQYF. CDR3 coding DNA: TGCGCCAGCAGCGACGGACTAGCAATGTGGGAGCAGTACTTC. The full variable domain, in which reference TRBV5-1 and TRBJ2-5 provide the parts outside the CDR3, is KAGVTQTPRYLIKTRGQQVTLSCSPISGHRSVSWYQQTPGQGLQFLFEYFSETQRNKGNFPGRFSGRQFSNSRSEMNVSTLELGDSALYLCASSDGLAMWEQYFGPGTRLLVL.

This clonotype appeared a few times. The rearrangement links TRBV9 to TRBJ2-5; D may be TRBD2 (6 bases). Trimming took off 0 bases at V and 11 bases at J, with 14 bases between the two ends. CDR1 is SGDLS and CDR2 is YYNGEE in the germline V gene. The CDR3 is 13 amino acids. The CDR3 bases are TGTGCCAGCAGCGTAGTTTTGGGAGGAGAGCAGTACTTC. It translates to CASSVVLGGEQYF.

The V call is TRBV5-1, the J call TRBJ2-3; perhaps TRBD2 as D (6 bases). CDR1 and CDR2 from the germline V gene are SGHRS and YFSETQ. The CDR3 loop spans 15 amino acids. V was shortened by 0 bases and J by 4 bases, with 12 bases between the two germline ends. For the CDR3, the DNA is TGCGCCAGCAGCTTGGTCTTAGCGGAGGCAGATACGCAGTATTTT. Translating it yields CASSLVLAEADTQYF.

This clonotype was counted ten times or more. The rearrangement joins TRBV7-2 to TRBJ2-4, with 8 positions matching TRBD1. The CDR3 contains 14 residues. J was trimmed by 4 bases and V by 5 bases; bases with no gene match: 4. CDR1 and CDR2 from the germline V gene are SGHTA and FQGNSA. Here the CDR3 reads CASSIRQGKNIQYF. The CDR3 region has the DNA TGTGCCAGCAGCATAAGACAGGGGAAAAACATTCAGTACTTC.

This clonotype was seen more than once but under ten times. V is TRBV5-1 and J is TRBJ2-5, with a possible D match to TRBD1 (8 bases). Trimming removed 3 bases from V and 4 bases from J, with 16 bases in between. This CDR3 region has 15 residues. Per germline, CDR1 SGHRS and CDR2 YFSETQ. CDR3: CASSWLTGEGETQYF. The CDR3 region has the DNA TGCGCCAGCAGCTGGTTGACAGGGGAGGGAGAGACCCAGTACTTC.

This clonotype was detected only a few times. The chain carries TRBV20-1 and TRBJ2-7; 7 bases agree with TRBD1. The CDR3 contains 13 residues. Germline V gene sequence: CDR1 DFQATT, CDR2 SNEGSKA (reference sequence). The junction had 4 bases not matched to a gene; V was cut back by 5 bases and J by 0 bases. The DNA for the CDR3 is TGCAGTGCTTGGGACAGAAACTCCTACGAGCAGTACTTC. The encoded protein is CSAWDRNSYEQYF.

This clonotype was found a few times. The chain has TRBV5-1 and TRBJ2-7; 7 bases are shared with TRBD2. The CDR3 has 13 residues. V was clipped by 6 bases and J by 5 bases; unmatched bases: 8. CDR1 is SGHRS and CDR2 is YFSETQ in the germline V gene. For the CDR3, the DNA is TGCGCCAGCACCGGGGGAGGGTTCGACGAGCAGTACTTC. Its translation is CASTGGGFDEQYF.